This T cell receptor (beta chain) came from a study of blood T cell repertoires in COVID-19. Study information: The study drew acute and convalescent COVID-19 samples from the United States, Italy and Spain.

The germline V gene has CDR1 SGHNT and CDR2 YYREEE (reference sequence). Deletions cut 3 bases from V and 1 base from J, with 10 bases between. The length of the CDR3 is 15 residues. This clone occurred once. The authors' processing: Nucleated cell number was recorded as an estimate derived from reference gene primer amplification. Only in-frame clones appear in the TCRdb table, and some are missing; sequencing was by immunoSEQ multiplex PCR. The V and J calls and clone size were taken over from that table, and D and trimming were inferred from the DNA. The data contain roughly 320,000 clones, approximately 84% of them seen just once; the ten biggest clones take up around 4.6%. In Cohort 3, a recovered donor had either two negative PCRs, clearance, or symptom resolution.

The material sequenced was PBMCs or T cells enriched from blood (not recorded which). The sequence derives from a man aged 25-45 years who had recovered from COVID-19. V and J are TRBV5-4 and TRBJ1-4, with unresolved D. CDR3 loop: CASSSRLITNEKLFF. The CDR3 coding sequence is TGTGCCAGCAGCTCCCGCCTAATAACTAATGAAAAACTGTTTTTT.